This T cell receptor beta chain was documented in a study of regulatory T cells in long-lasting Graves disease. CDR1 and CDR2 from the germline V gene are MNHNS and SASEGT. The CDR3 contains 14 residues. V was pared by 8 bases and J by 1 base, with 15 bases between. CDR3 regions were amplified by Arm-PCR using iRepertoire HTBI primers to build TCR beta libraries. TCRdb reprocessed the multiplex PCR reads with MiXCR, giving one entry per CDR3 protein. Of about 460,000 distinct CDR3 sequences detected, approximately 23% appear once; the ten largest clones hold 13%. In this sample, this clonotype turned up a few times. Time point noted: persistent/refractory GD, antithyroid drugs over 5 years with positive TRAb. Isolated PBMC RNA provided the starting material for the TCR library. The guidelines of the American Thyroid Association were the basis for diagnosing Graves' disease. The authors drew 7 to 10 milliliters of peripheral blood into EDTA tubes.

The chain recombines TRBV6-1 with TRBJ2-7; TRBD2 is a possible D gene (6 bases). The sequence was collected from a female donor with Graves disease. Source: peripheral blood mononuclear cells (PBMCs), taken when the disease was refractory, from a patient treated with antithyroid drugs. CDR3 region: CASFGGVRSYEQYF. The CDR3 region has the DNA TGTGCCAGCTTTGGCGGGGTGAGGTCCTACGAGCAGTACTTC.